The 22 T cell receptor beta chains given below trace back to one sample, sequenced in a study of cytomegalovirus exposure and HLA in healthy donors. The study ran its PCR with 60 Vbeta and 13 Jbeta primers. The repertoire was sequenced with immunoSEQ multiplex PCR; TCRdb's copy has only in-frame clones and lacks some. Of some 150,000 clones listed, under 80% are singletons. What was sequenced was PBMCs. Receptors were obtained from a human donor in good health.

The rearrangement links TRBV2 to TRBJ1-6; 9 bases are shared with TRBD1. CDR3 length: 15 residues. Trimming cost V 7 bases and J 9 bases; bases outside gene matches: 10. Germline values: CDR1 SNHLY, CDR2 FYNNEI. CDR3 nucleotides: TGTGCCAGCAACCTACAGGGGGCTTTTGGTTCACCCCTCCACTTT. This encodes CASNLQGAFGSPLHF.

The rearrangement links TRBV12-5 to TRBJ2-3, with TRBD1 matching 8 bases. Losses at the gene ends were 5 bases for V and 10 bases for J; bases not matched to a gene: 8. Germline-derived CDR1 and CDR2 are LGHNT and FRNRAP. There are 13 residues in the CDR3. CDR3 nucleotides: TGTGCTAGTGGTAGACCTACAGGGGGATCGCAGTATTTT. This codes for CASGRPTGGSQYF.

This sequence joins TRBV5-1 and TRBJ2-1, with 10 bases identical to TRBD2. This CDR3 is 14 amino acids long. With V trimmed by 10 bases and J by 4 bases, 8 bases remained unmatched. Germline CDR1 SGHRS, CDR2 YFSETQ. The CDR3 protein is CACALSGGYNEQFF. CDR3 sequence (DNA): TGCGCCTGCGCACTTAGCGGGGGGTACAATGAGCAGTTCTTC. The variable domain in full, completed from reference TRBV5-1 and TRBJ2-1, reads KAGVTQTPRYLIKTRGQQVTLSCSPISGHRSVSWYQQTPGQGLQFLFEYFSETQRNKGNFPGRFSGRQFSNSRSEMNVSTLELGDSALYLCACALSGGYNEQFFGPGTRLTVL.

This chain links TRBV5-1 with TRBJ2-5; TRBD2 aligns across 7 bases. Germline loops: CDR1 SGHRS, CDR2 YFSETQ. J was trimmed by 1 base and V by 2 bases; bases with no gene match: 5. The CDR3 runs to 15 residues. CDR3 coding DNA: TGCGCCAGCAGCTTCTTGGGGGGGTCCCAAGAGACCCAGTACTTC. Residues: CASSFLGGSQETQYF.

The rearrangement joins TRBV7-2 to TRBJ1-5, with TRBD1 matching over 8 bases. The CDR3 is 15 amino acids. With V trimmed by 4 bases and J by 6 bases, 8 bases remained unmatched. Per germline, CDR1 SGHTA and CDR2 FQGNSA. For the CDR3, the DNA is TGTGCCAGCAGCTCCTCGGACAGGGCGATTCAGCCCCAGCATTTT. Translating gives CASSSSDRAIQPQHF.

The chain couples TRBV6-5 to TRBJ1-2, with D possibly TRBD1 on 6 matching bases. Deletions cut 0 bases from V and 8 bases from J, with 16 bases between. The germline CDR1 and CDR2 sequences are MNHEY and SVGAGI. The CDR3 is 15 amino acids. The CDR3 sequence: CASSYSGWGRVGYTF. CDR3 nucleotides: TGTGCCAGCAGTTACTCTGGCTGGGGGCGGGTAGGCTACACCTTC.

The J gene is TRBJ2-7, the V gene TRBV11-2; D uncertain. Germline CDR1 SGHAT, CDR2 FQNNGV. V lost 2 bases to trimming and J lost 4 bases, with 9 bases between them. CDR3 length equals 13 residues. The CDR3 loop reads CASSLSQTYEQYF. The CDR3 nucleotides are TGTGCCAGCAGCTTAAGCCAGACTTACGAGCAGTACTTC.

The rearrangement joins TRBV7-9 to TRBJ2-5; TRBD2 might be the D (6 bases). CDR3 length: 12 residues. V lost 2 bases to trimming and J lost 11 bases, with 12 bases between them. The germline V gene has CDR1 SEHNR and CDR2 FQNEAQ (reference sequence). The CDR3 nucleotides are TGTGCCAGCAGCTTAATTCCGGGGGAGCAGTACTTC. It specifies CASSLIPGEQYF. Complete variable domain (other parts from reference TRBV7-9 and TRBJ2-5): DTGVSQNPRHKITKRGQNVTFRCDPISEHNRLYWYRQTLGQGPEFLTYFQNEAQLEKSRLLSDRFSAERPKGSFSTLEIQRTEQGDSAMYLCASSLIPGEQYFGPGTRLLVL.

On this clone itself: Other DNA variants within this sample encode the same CDR3. This chain joins TRBV30 and TRBJ2-3; perhaps TRBD2 as D (6 bases). CDR1 and CDR2 (germline): GTSNPN, SVGIG (reference sequence). V was pared by 2 bases and J by 2 bases, with 8 bases between. The CDR3 is 13 residues long. The DNA of the CDR3 is TGTGCCTGGAGTAGCGGGTCCACAGATACGCAGTATTTT. It specifies CAWSSGSTDTQYF.

This chain connects TRBV6-1 to TRBJ2-1, with 10 nucleotides matching TRBD2. Trimming cost V 1 base and J 4 bases; bases outside gene matches: 4. Germline V gene sequence: CDR1 MNHNS, CDR2 SASEGT. The CDR3 is made up of 16 amino acids. CDR3 sequence: CASSEVSGGPYNEQFF. CDR3 in DNA: TGTGCCAGCAGTGAAGTTAGCGGGGGGCCTTACAATGAGCAGTTCTTC.

The chain couples TRBV4-1 to TRBJ2-5; 9 bases line up with TRBD1. V trimming: 5 bases; J trimming: 5 bases; junction bases outside the gene matches: 6. Germline V gene sequence: CDR1 MGHRA, CDR2 YSYEKL. The CDR3 totals 14 residues. The CDR3 here is CASSGNRGPETQYF. CDR3 coding DNA: TGCGCCAGCAGCGGAAACAGGGGGCCGGAGACCCAGTACTTC.

The rearrangement joins TRBV11-3 to TRBJ1-5, with D unclear. The germline V and J ends were trimmed by 4 bases and 4 bases, with 11 bases remaining between them. CDR3 length: 14 amino acids. The germline CDR1 and CDR2 sequences are SGHNT and YENEEA. The DNA of the CDR3 is TGTGCCAGCAGCTCCACTCGGGGTAATCAGCCCCAGCATTTT. Amino acids: CASSSTRGNQPQHF. The variable domain in full, with the rest retrieved from reference TRBV11-3 and TRBJ1-5, is EAGVVQSPRYKIIEKKQPVAFWCNPISGHNTLYWYLQNLGQGPELLIRYENEEAVDDSQLPKDRFSAERLKGVDSTLKIQPAELGDSAVYLCASSSTRGNQPQHFGDGTRLSIL.

The chain recombines TRBV14 with TRBJ2-5; D is ambiguous. The CDR3 has 18 amino acids. Trimming pared 0 bases from V and 1 base from J, leaving 18 bases between. The germline gives CDR1 SGHDN, CDR2 FVKESK. CDR3 in amino acids: CASSQEVRRQATQETQYF. CDR3 in DNA: TGTGCCAGCAGCCAAGAGGTAAGGCGTCAGGCCACCCAAGAGACCCAGTACTTC.

This chain links TRBV5-1 with TRBJ2-5; TRBD1 is a possible D gene (5 bases). The germline V gene has CDR1 SGHRS and CDR2 YFSETQ. The CDR3 has 14 amino acids. V lost 4 bases to trimming and J lost 9 bases, with 19 bases between them. The CDR3 coding sequence is TGCGCCAGCAGCCCCGGCGACAGACCAGTGGCCCAGTACTTC. The encoded protein is CASSPGDRPVAQYF.

This clone was found a few times. This rearrangement joins TRBV15 to TRBJ1-5; 7 bases are shared with TRBD1. The germline V gene has CDR1 LNHNV and CDR2 YYDKDF (reference sequence). V lost 6 bases to trimming and J lost 3 bases; unmatched junction nucleotides: 2. The CDR3 consists of 13 residues. The CDR3 loop reads CATRGQINQPQHF. The CDR3 nucleotides read TGTGCCACCAGGGGACAGATCAATCAGCCCCAGCATTTT.

In this sample, this clone turned up a few times. The chain has TRBV19 and TRBJ2-7, with TRBD1 matching over 9 bases. J was trimmed by 3 bases and V by 5 bases; bases with no gene match: 5. CDR1 and CDR2 from the germline V gene are LNHDA and SQIVND (reference sequence). The length of the CDR3 is 14 residues. CDR3: CASSFRTGDYEQYF. The CDR3 DNA follows: TGTGCCAGTAGTTTCCGGACAGGGGACTACGAGCAGTACTTC.

The rearrangement uses TRBV10-3 and TRBJ2-1; TRBD2 matches at 11 bases. The V gene's germline CDR1 is ENHRY and CDR2 SYGVKD. The CDR3 length is 16 residues. After removal of 3 bases from V and 9 bases from J, the junction contained 10 bases not matched to a gene. For the CDR3, the DNA is TGTGCCATCAGTGAATCAGGTAGCGGGGGGGTTAGTGAGCAGTTCTTC. Its protein is CAISESGSGGVSEQFF.

J is TRBJ2-2 and V is TRBV10-3; 10 bases line up with TRBD2. In germline, CDR1 is ENHRY, CDR2 SYGVKD. The CDR3 is made up of 16 amino acids. V dropped 6 bases and J dropped 0; count of bases not matched to a gene: 4. CDR3 coding DNA: TGTGCCATCAGAACTAGCGGGGTACCGAACACCGGGGAGCTGTTTTTT. Translating it yields CAIRTSGVPNTGELFF.

The rearrangement uses TRBV7-9 and TRBJ2-2; 9 nucleotides line up with TRBD1. CDR1 is SEHNR and CDR2 is FQNEAQ in the germline V gene (reference sequence). Losses at the gene ends were 5 bases for V and 1 base for J; bases not matched to a gene: 8. The CDR3 spans 17 residues. CDR3 residues: CASSGRDRELNTGELFF. Written as DNA, the CDR3 is TGTGCCAGCAGCGGCCGGGACAGGGAGCTGAACACCGGGGAGCTGTTTTTT.

V and J are TRBV9 and TRBJ1-2, with TRBD1 matching over 7 bases. This CDR3 comprises 13 residues. Losses at the gene ends were 4 bases for V and 8 bases for J; bases not matched to a gene: 8. The germline gives CDR1 SGDLS, CDR2 YYNGEE. The CDR3 sequence: CASSPSDRDGYTF. CDR3 DNA: TGTGCCAGCAGCCCCAGCGACAGGGACGGCTACACCTTC. The complete variable domain, with remaining parts taken from reference TRBV9 and TRBJ1-2, reads DSGVTQTPKHLITATGQRVTLRCSPRSGDLSVYWYQQSLDQGLQFLIQYYNGEERAKGNILERFSAQQFPDLHSELNLSSLELGDSALYFCASSPSDRDGYTFGSGTRLTVV.

V gene TRBV19 combines with J gene TRBJ2-4; 7 bases are shared with TRBD2. Germline V gene lookup returns CDR1 LNHDA and CDR2 SQIVND (reference sequence). The CDR3 runs to 14 residues. V was pared by 5 bases and J by 8 bases, with 9 bases of the junction left unmatched. CDR3 sequence reads: CASSLSWTSDIQYF. The CDR3 DNA sequence: TGTGCCAGTAGTCTTAGCTGGACTAGTGACATTCAGTACTTC.

V is TRBV6-6 and J is TRBJ2-7; 8 bases line up with TRBD2. Losses at the gene ends were 6 bases for V and 5 bases for J; bases not matched to a gene: 15. Germline CDR1 MNHNY, CDR2 SVGAGI (reference sequence). This CDR3 has 16 residues. CDR3 DNA sequence: TGTGCCAGCAGGTCGACCGGCACCGGGACTAGAGACGAGCAGTACTTC. It specifies CASRSTGTGTRDEQYF.